A selection of T cell receptor beta chains follows, all from one sample in a study of cytomegalovirus exposure and HLA in healthy donors. Here immunoSEQ multiplex PCR was the method, and the copy in TCRdb shows in-frame clones only, minus some. The sample consists of about 160,000 clones, roughly 80% of them appearing once. Sequenced input: PBMCs. The receptors here all came from a woman in her 30s in good health and CMV-seropositive. Each CDR3 is given with its conserved first and last residue. A D gene is named only where the DNA matches it firmly.

TRBV5-1	-	CASSLAGESGANVLTF
TRBV7-3	TRBD2	CASSPGTSGSYNEQFF
TRBV19	-	CASSRQPSHNEQFF
TRBV7-2	TRBD1	CASSLEGTGGHEQYF
TRBV28	-	CASRAGAAYEQYF
TRBV5-1	-	CASSFQGQGGYTF
TRBV7-2	TRBD2	CASSPQGLSYEQYF
TRBV28	-	CASSLPGQPQHF
TRBV7-7	TRBD2	CASSSGGGGETQYF
TRBV7-9	-	CASSPPGGPTNEQFF
TRBV4-1	-	CASSQRSFVLSGANVLTF
TRBV6-1	TRBD1	CASSEVTGQGSDEQYF
TRBV28	-	CARGRGNQPQHF
TRBV27	-	CASSLSLYGNTIYF
TRBV18	TRBD2	CASSPRTRTDTQYF
TRBV9	-	CASSVGAGPGNTIYF
TRBV6-6	-	CASSYPRSGTEAFF
TRBV5-4	TRBD2	CASRPLAGALSSTDTQYF
TRBV28	TRBD1	CASSLYPQGVTYEQYF
TRBV4-3	TRBD1	CASSQGGTGGGYEQYF
TRBV5-1	-	CASSSGGTPTNYGYTF
TRBV19	-	CASSMVQRNTEAFF
TRBV7-3	-	CASSLIGGDYNEQFF
TRBV5-1	TRBD1	CASSLGTGMNTEAFF
TRBV15	-	CATSSGTGSYEQYF
TRBV7-2	-	CASSPPNQPQHF
TRBV7-9	TRBD1	CASSSPKGAYNEQFF
TRBV5-1	TRBD1	CASSLQFRDSYGYTF
TRBV7-8	TRBD1	CASSLLRDRGGEQYF
TRBV5-4	-	CASSLAGGTMYGAFF
TRBV2	-	CASSGGTVADTQYF
TRBV5-4	-	CASSSYGWAGKGYTF
TRBV29-1	TRBD1	CSAGQGGNSPLHF
TRBV7-2	-	CASSPAVNQPQHF
TRBV13	-	CASSLGGSEAFF
TRBV2	TRBD1	CASSAGTRGVEKLFF
TRBV27	TRBD2	CASSPRGGGARTGELFF
TRBV7-2	-	CASSLELAGKNIQYF
TRBV5-1	-	CASSPFRGGGYTF
TRBV5-4	TRBD2	CASSLLGLAGNSHPTDTQYF
TRBV19	-	CASSTVPNTGELFF
TRBV6-1	TRBD1	CASSPRTGISEAFF
TRBV5-1	TRBD1	CASSSFYLRDSLSGANVLTF
TRBV4-3	TRBD2	CASSQGERGANEQFF
TRBV27	-	CASSLAGRNTEAFF
TRBV5-1	-	CASSQVVSAIYGYTF
TRBV5-1	-	CASSSQLLGRSSYEQYF
TRBV11-3	TRBD1	CASSFEGQGPEAFF
TRBV7-3	TRBD1	CASSPTGGDTEAFF
TRBV5-1	TRBD2	CASSRTSGGAPDTQYF
TRBV11-2	-	CASSHLGARETQYF
TRBV11-2	-	CASSLYSGSTNYGYTF
TRBV27	TRBD1	CATRGGQGRNSNQPQHF
TRBV7-6	-	CASSPGRDSYEQYF
TRBV4-2	TRBD2	CASSQQAAGSFHEQYF
TRBV7-9	TRBD1	CASSRGQNNSPLHF